This TCR beta chain was retrieved from a study of shared T cell receptors in the human thymus. This CDR3 has 14 residues. Trimming left V 4 bases short and J 1 base short, with 12 bases between. CDR1 SGHNT and CDR2 YYREEE come from the germline V gene (reference sequence). In regard to this clone: This CDR3 is also generated by other DNA sequences in the sample.

Assay: immunoSEQ multiplex PCR; the TCRdb copy retains only in-frame clones and omits some. In the table there are hundreds of thousands of clones, more than 75% of which are singletons. The sample was also linked to a second study, of human thymus T cells.

This clonotype originated in a boy in the first two years of life with a congenital heart defect. The specimen sequenced was thymocytes. The chain carries TRBV5-4 and TRBJ2-7; a possible D gene is TRBD1 (6 bases). In nucleotides, the CDR3 is TGTGCCAGCAGCCCAGACAGGTCTTCCTACGAGCAGTACTTC. This sequence encodes CASSPDRSSYEQYF.